This entry lists 3 T cell receptor beta chains sequenced from one sample in a study of radiotherapy plus CTLA-4 blockade in lung cancer. Libraries were prepared by immunoSEQ multiplex PCR; TCRdb keeps only in-frame clonotypes and omits some of them. The sample records around 91,000 clones, 70% to 90% being singletons. The sample consisted of peripheral blood, taken from a patient treated with radiotherapy plus ipilimumab. The receptors shown here come from a human donor with non-small cell lung cancer that progressed on radiotherapy plus ipilimumab.

The CDR3 region is CASSGTGTGVIQYF. Here the CDR3 DNA reads TGTGCCAGCAGTGGAACCGGGACAGGGGTCATTCAGTACTTC. The chain carries TRBV2 and TRBJ2-4, with 10 bases identical to TRBD1. Germline V gene data show CDR1 as SNHLY and CDR2 as FYNNEI. Trimming removed 4 bases from V and 9 bases from J; junction bases left unmatched: 6. The CDR3 is made up of 14 amino acids.

The chain has TRBV7-9 and TRBJ1-1, with TRBD1 matching over 7 bases. Germline CDR1 and CDR2: SEHNR and FQNEAQ (reference sequence). V lost 5 bases, J lost 6 bases, and 3 bases stayed unmatched. The CDR3 has 12 amino acids. CDR3 loop: CASSQTGPEAFF. The CDR3 DNA follows: TGTGCCAGCAGCCAGACAGGGCCTGAAGCTTTCTTT.

Only a few counts were recorded for this clone. The chain is built from TRBV7-9 and TRBJ2-7, with D uncertain. The V gene's germline CDR1 is SEHNR and CDR2 FQNEAQ (reference sequence). The CDR3 spans 13 residues. Trimming cost V 5 bases and J 7 bases, with 15 bases left between them. The CDR3 DNA reads as TGTGCCAGCAGCCCGAAGGGTGGAGAGGAGCAGTACTTC. Protein product: CASSPKGGEEQYF.